This record covers a single T cell receptor (beta chain). The data were produced by immunoSEQ multiplex PCR, yet TCRdb's version contains in-frame clones alone and is incomplete. The table lists 250,000 to 400,000 clones, about nine tenths of them singletons. The data originate from a study of blood T cell repertoires in COVID-19. Study-level information: Sites across the United States, Italy and Spain contributed samples from acute and convalescent COVID-19.

Seattle patients were enrolled while actively infected and followed longitudinally. The CDR3 runs to 20 residues. V shed 4 bases and J 0 bases; nucleotides not matched to a gene: 9. CDR1 and CDR2 (germline): MNHNS, SASEGT. The gene calls are TRBV6-1 and TRBJ2-1, with 16 bases that match TRBD2. Sequenced input: peripheral blood. The TCR originated in a woman under 40 with COVID-19, enrolled during active disease. CDR3 sequence (DNA): TGTGCCAGCAGTGGAGTCGGGACTAGCGGGAGGGAAAGCTCCTACAATGAGCAGTTCTTC. Protein product: CASSGVGTSGRESSYNEQFF.